This T cell receptor beta chain was retrieved from a study of blood T cell repertoires in COVID-19. The table came from immunoSEQ multiplex PCR; TCRdb's copy has only in-frame clones and leaves some out. The sample has about 200,000 clones; 80% to 90% are singletons. Self-reported history from a screening survey and questionnaire set each donor's cohort. The CDR3 is 13 amino acids. The germline CDR1 and CDR2 sequences are LGHDT and YNNKEL (reference sequence). Between the trimmed V and J ends, which lost 7 bases and 5 bases, there was a span of 14 bases. Input material: PBMCs or T cells enriched from blood (not recorded which). This chain joins TRBV3-1 (or the pseudogene TRBV3-2) and TRBJ1-1, with no clear D. The TCR comes from a woman aged 40 to 50 with acute COVID-19. CDR3 residues: CASTIASRTEAFF. The CDR3 nucleotides are TGTGCCAGCACGATTGCTTCGAGGACTGAAGCTTTCTTT.